The 4 T cell receptor beta chains presented below share a single source sample, sequenced in a study of blood T cell repertoires in COVID-19. The table came from immunoSEQ multiplex PCR; TCRdb's copy has only in-frame clones and leaves some out. The sample records about 290,000 clones, just under 90% being singletons. The specimen sequenced was peripheral blood. The receptors derive from a woman in her 30s with COVID-19, enrolled during active disease.

The rearrangement joins TRBV10-3 to TRBJ2-1; 9 nucleotides match TRBD1. In germline, CDR1 is ENHRY, CDR2 SYGVKD. V lost 8 bases to trimming and J lost 7 bases; unmatched junction nucleotides: 9. The CDR3 consists of 14 residues. In nucleotides, the CDR3 is TGTGCCATCGCCGGACAGGGGCTAGATAATGAGCAGTTCTTC. Encoded protein: CAIAGQGLDNEQFF.

The chain is built from TRBV3-1 (or the pseudogene TRBV3-2) and TRBJ2-5; D may be TRBD2 (7 bases). The CDR3 has 16 residues. Deletions cut 1 base from V and 1 base from J, with 13 bases between. The germline V gene has CDR1 LGHDT and CDR2 YNNKEL (reference sequence). The CDR3 protein is CASSQGGGGSQETQYF. The CDR3 DNA reads as TGTGCCAGCAGCCAAGGGGGCGGGGGCTCCCAAGAGACCCAGTACTTC.

V gene TRBV4-1 combines with J gene TRBJ2-2; 13 nucleotides agree with TRBD2. This CDR3 has 16 residues. Germline CDR1 MGHRA, CDR2 YSYEKL. V dropped 3 bases and J dropped 3; count of bases not matched to a gene: 1. CDR3 DNA: TGCGCCAGCAGCCACGGACTAGCGGGGGACACCGGGGAGCTGTTTTTT. The encoded protein is CASSHGLAGDTGELFF.

The rearrangement uses TRBV16 and TRBJ1-5; D gene uncertain. V lost 4 bases, J lost 0 bases, and 10 bases lay in between. This CDR3 spans 15 amino acids. Germline V lookup: CDR1 KGHSY, CDR2 FQNENV. The CDR3 DNA reads as TGTGCCAGCAGCCCGGAGGGAGTTAGCAATCAGCCCCAGCATTTT. Translation: CASSPEGVSNQPQHF.